Listed below are T cell receptor beta chains from one sample, sequenced in a study of control samples from healthy donors and cancer patients. Profiled with immunoSEQ multiplex PCR; TCRdb holds only in-frame clones, not every one. The sample holds 110,000 to 150,000 clones, 85% to 95% seen once. Sequencing was performed on PBMCs. Receptor source: a man aged 60-69 years with colorectal cancer. Both conserved end residues are part of each CDR3. The D gene is left open where the match is weak.

TRBJ2-2 TRBV19 TRBD2 CASRREGTTGELFF TGTGCCAGTAGAAGGGAGGGGACGACCGGGGAGCTGTTTTTT
TRBJ1-2 TRBV6-2/TRBV6-3 NA CASSYRDNQATNYGYTF TGTGCCAGCAGTTACCGCGACAATCAGGCGACTAACTATGGCTACACCTTC
TRBJ2-6 TRBV4-1 TRBD2 CASSQVQLAGGMPYVLTF TGCGCCAGCAGCCAAGTCCAATTAGCGGGGGGCATGCCTTACGTCCTGACTTTC
TRBJ1-6 TRBV9 NA CASRSGLGLGPLHF TGTGCCAGCAGGTCCGGACTGGGGTTGGGGCCCCTCCACTTT
TRBJ1-1 TRBV9 NA CASSVRDLNTEAFF TGTGCCAGCAGCGTTAGGGACCTGAACACTGAAGCTTTCTTT
TRBJ2-1 TRBV2 NA CASTRVPLGNPGEQFF TGTGCCAGCACTAGAGTCCCCCTAGGCAATCCAGGGGAGCAGTTCTTC
TRBJ1-3 TRBV25-1 TRBD1 CASSEPGQIGNTIYF TGTGCCAGCAGTGAACCGGGACAGATAGGAAACACCATATATTTT
TRBJ2-2 TRBV6-5 TRBD2 CASTSFGGAGELFF TGTGCCAGCACCTCGTTTGGGGGGGCCGGGGAGCTGTTTTTT
TRBJ1-1 TRBV3-1/TRBV3-2 NA CASSQTDGTSEAFF TGTGCCAGCAGCCAGACGGACGGGACGTCTGAAGCTTTCTTT
TRBJ1-2 TRBV27 NA CASSLSMDYGYTF TGTGCCAGCAGTTTATCGATGGACTATGGCTACACCTTC
TRBJ1-1 TRBV14 NA CASSQGWGGTEAFF TGTGCCAGCAGCCAAGGATGGGGGGGGACTGAAGCTTTCTTT
TRBJ1-3 TRBV5-4 NA CASSLDGNTIYF TGTGCCAGCAGCTTGGACGGTAACACCATATATTTT